This TCR beta chain was sequenced during a study of blood T cell repertoires in COVID-19. At the level of the study: The United States, Italy and Spain provided the acute and convalescent COVID-19 samples.

The study recruited people aged roughly 18 to 95 years across 24 US areas. Self-reported history from a screening survey and questionnaire set each donor's cohort. CDR3 length: 19 residues. Trimming at V came to 3 bases and at J to 8 bases, leaving 14 bases not matched to a gene. Germline CDR1 reads PRHDT; CDR2 reads FYEKMQ (reference sequence). Original analysis: How many nucleated cells were present was estimated from reference gene primer amplification. Using immunoSEQ multiplex PCR, the repertoire was profiled, and TCRdb retains in-frame clones only, with some absent. The DNA gave D and trimming, while V, J and clone size come from that table. Of under 250,000 clones listed, about four fifths are singletons.

Sequencing was performed on PBMCs or T cells enriched from blood (not recorded which). J is TRBJ2-1 and V is TRBV13; 15 nucleotides align to TRBD2. This clonotype originated in a woman in her forties or fifties who had been exposed to COVID-19. CDR3 nucleotides: TGTGCCAGCAGCTTGAGGGGACTAGCGGGGGGTTGGGTTATGGATGAGCAGTTCTTC. This gives the protein CASSLRGLAGGWVMDEQFF.